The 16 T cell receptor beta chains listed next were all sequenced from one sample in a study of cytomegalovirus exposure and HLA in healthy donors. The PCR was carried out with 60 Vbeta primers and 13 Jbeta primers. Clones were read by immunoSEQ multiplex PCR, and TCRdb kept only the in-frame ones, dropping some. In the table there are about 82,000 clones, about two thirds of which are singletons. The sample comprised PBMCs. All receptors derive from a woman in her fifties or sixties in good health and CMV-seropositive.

CDR3 coding DNA: TGTGCCACAACTTTAGCGGGGGGGGACTACGAGCAGTACTTC. This codes for CATTLAGGDYEQYF. The J gene is TRBJ2-7, the V gene TRBV28; 11 bases are shared with TRBD2. The V and J ends lost 10 bases and 3 bases, in that order; junction bases with no gene match: 8. CDR3 length equals 14 residues. From germline, CDR1 is MDHEN and CDR2 SYDVKM.

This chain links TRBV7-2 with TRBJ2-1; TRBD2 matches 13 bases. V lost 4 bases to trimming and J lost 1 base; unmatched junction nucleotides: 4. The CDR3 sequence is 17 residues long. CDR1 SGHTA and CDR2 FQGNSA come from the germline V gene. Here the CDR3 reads CASSSRLAGGSYNEQFF. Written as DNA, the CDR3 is TGTGCCAGCAGCTCTCGACTAGCGGGGGGTTCCTACAATGAGCAGTTCTTC.

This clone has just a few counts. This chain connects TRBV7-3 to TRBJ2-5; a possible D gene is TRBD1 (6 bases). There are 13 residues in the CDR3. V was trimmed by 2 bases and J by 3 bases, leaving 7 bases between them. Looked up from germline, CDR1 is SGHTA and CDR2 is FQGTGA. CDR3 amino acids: CASSLRTEETQYF. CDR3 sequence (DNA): TGTGCCAGCAGCTTACGGACAGAAGAGACCCAGTACTTC.

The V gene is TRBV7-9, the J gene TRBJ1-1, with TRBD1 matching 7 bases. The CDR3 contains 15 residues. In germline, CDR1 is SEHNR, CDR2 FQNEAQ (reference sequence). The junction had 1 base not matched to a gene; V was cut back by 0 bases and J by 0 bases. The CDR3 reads CASSLATGVNTEAFF. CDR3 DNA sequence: TGTGCCAGCAGCTTAGCCACAGGGGTGAACACTGAAGCTTTCTTT. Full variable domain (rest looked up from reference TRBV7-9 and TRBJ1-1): DTGVSQNPRHKITKRGQNVTFRCDPISEHNRLYWYRQTLGQGPEFLTYFQNEAQLEKSRLLSDRFSAERPKGSFSTLEIQRTEQGDSAMYLCASSLATGVNTEAFFGQGTRLTVV.

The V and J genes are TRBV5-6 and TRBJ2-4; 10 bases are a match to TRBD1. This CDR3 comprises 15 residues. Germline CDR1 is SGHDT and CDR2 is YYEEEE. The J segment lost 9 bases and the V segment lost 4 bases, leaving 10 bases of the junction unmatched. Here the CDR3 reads CASSTVGGDRGIQYF. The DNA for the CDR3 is TGTGCCAGCAGCACGGTTGGGGGGGACAGGGGCATTCAGTACTTC. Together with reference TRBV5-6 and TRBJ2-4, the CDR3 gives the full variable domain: DAGVTQSPTHLIKTRGQQVTLRCSPKSGHDTVSWYQQALGQGPQFIFQYYEEEERQRGNFPDRFSGHQFPNYSSELNVNALLLGDSALYLCASSTVGGDRGIQYFGAGTRLSVL.

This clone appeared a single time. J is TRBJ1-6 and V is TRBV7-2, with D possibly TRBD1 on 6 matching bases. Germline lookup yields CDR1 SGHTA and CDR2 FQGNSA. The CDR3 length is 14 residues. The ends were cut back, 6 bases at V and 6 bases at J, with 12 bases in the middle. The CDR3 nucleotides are TGTGCCAGCAGTGAAAGGGGGTCTAATTCACCCCTCCACTTT. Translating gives CASSERGSNSPLHF.

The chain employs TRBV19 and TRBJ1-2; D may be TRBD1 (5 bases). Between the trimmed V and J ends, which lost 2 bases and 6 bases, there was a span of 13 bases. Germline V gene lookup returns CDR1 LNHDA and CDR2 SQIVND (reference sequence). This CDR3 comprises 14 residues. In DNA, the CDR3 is TGTGCCAGTAGTATATATCAAGGGGTTGATGGCTACACCTTC. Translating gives CASSIYQGVDGYTF. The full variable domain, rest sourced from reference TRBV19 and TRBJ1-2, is DGGITQSPKYLFRKEGQNVTLSCEQNLNHDAMYWYRQDPGQGLRLIYYSQIVNDFQKGDIAEGYSVSREKKESFPLTVTSAQKNPTAFYLCASSIYQGVDGYTFGSGTRLTVV.

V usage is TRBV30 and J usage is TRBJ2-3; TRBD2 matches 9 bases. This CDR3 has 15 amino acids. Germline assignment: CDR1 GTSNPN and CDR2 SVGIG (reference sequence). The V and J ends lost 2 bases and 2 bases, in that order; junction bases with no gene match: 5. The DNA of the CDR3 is TGTGCCTGGAGTCGGGGCGGGGGGGCCACAGATACGCAGTATTTT. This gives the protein CAWSRGGGATDTQYF.

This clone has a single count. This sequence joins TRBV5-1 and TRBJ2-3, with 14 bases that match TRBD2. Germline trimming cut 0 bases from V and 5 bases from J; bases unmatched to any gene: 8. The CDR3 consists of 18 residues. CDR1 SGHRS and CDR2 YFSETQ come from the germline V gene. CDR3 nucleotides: TGCGCCAGCAGCTTGGCCTCAGGACTAGCGGGGGGCGGAGATACGCAGTATTTT. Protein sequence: CASSLASGLAGGGDTQYF.

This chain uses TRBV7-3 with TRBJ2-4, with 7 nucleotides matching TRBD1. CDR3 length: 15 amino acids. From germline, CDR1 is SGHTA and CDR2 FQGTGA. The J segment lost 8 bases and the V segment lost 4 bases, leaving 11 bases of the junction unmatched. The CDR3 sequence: CASSSSGDSRDIQYF. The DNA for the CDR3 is TGTGCCAGCAGCTCATCCGGGGACAGTAGGGACATTCAGTACTTC.

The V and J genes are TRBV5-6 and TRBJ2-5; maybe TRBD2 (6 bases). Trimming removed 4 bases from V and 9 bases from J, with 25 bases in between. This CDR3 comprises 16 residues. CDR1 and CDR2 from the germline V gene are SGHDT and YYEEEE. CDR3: CASSPWRGPRVWAQYF. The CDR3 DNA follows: TGTGCCAGCAGCCCATGGCGGGGTCCACGGGTCTGGGCCCAGTACTTC.

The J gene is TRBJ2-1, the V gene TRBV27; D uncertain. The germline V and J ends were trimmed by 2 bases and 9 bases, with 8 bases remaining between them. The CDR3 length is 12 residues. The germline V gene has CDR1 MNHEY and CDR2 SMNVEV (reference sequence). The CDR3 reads CASSLGPSEQFF. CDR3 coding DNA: TGTGCCAGCAGTTTAGGGCCCAGTGAGCAGTTCTTC.

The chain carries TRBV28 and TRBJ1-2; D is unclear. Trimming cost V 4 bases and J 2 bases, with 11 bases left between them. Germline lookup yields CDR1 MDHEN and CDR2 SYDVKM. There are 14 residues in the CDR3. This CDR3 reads CASSSVETNYGYTF. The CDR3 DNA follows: TGTGCCAGCAGTTCAGTTGAAACAAACTATGGCTACACCTTC.

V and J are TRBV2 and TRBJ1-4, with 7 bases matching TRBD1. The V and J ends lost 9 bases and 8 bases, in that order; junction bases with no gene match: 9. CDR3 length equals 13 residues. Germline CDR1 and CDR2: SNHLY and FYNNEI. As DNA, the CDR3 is TGTGCCAGTTTACAGGGGTTAGGGGAAAAACTGTTTTTT. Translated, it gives CASLQGLGEKLFF.

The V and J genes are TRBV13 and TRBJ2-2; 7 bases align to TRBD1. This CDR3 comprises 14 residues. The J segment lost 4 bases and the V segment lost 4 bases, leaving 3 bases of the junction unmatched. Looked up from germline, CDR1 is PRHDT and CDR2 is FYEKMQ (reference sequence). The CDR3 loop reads CASSSNRGTGELFF. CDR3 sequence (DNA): TGTGCCAGCAGCTCTAACAGGGGCACCGGGGAGCTGTTTTTT.

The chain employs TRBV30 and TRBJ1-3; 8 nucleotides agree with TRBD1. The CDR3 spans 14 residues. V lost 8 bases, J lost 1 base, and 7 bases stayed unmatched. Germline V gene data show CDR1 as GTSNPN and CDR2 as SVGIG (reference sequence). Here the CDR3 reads CATRQGRSGNTIYF. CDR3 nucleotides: TGTGCCACTAGACAGGGGAGGTCTGGAAACACCATATATTTT.